Presented here are 20 T cell receptor beta chains from one specimen sequenced in a study of blood T cell repertoires in COVID-19. The data were produced by immunoSEQ multiplex PCR, yet TCRdb's version contains in-frame clones alone and is incomplete. The data contain about 120,000 clones, about 90% of them seen just once; the ten biggest clones take up 25% to 30%. Sequencing used peripheral blood. These receptor sequences come from a woman aged 70-85 years with acute or convalescent COVID-19.

The V and J genes are TRBV6-6 and TRBJ1-4, with TRBD1 as a possible D gene (6 bases). CDR1 is MNHNY and CDR2 is SVGAGI in the germline V gene (reference sequence). This CDR3 is 13 amino acids long. The V end was cut by 8 bases, the J end by 4 bases, with 11 bases between. CDR3 region: CASVGGLNEKLFF. The CDR3 DNA reads as TGTGCCAGCGTAGGGGGTCTTAATGAAAAACTGTTTTTT.

This clone is labeled as medium-sized. The rearrangement joins TRBV30 to TRBJ2-1; 7 bases fit TRBD2. This CDR3 region has 16 residues. The V gene end was trimmed by 0 bases and the J gene end by 0 bases; junction bases not matched to a gene: 5. Germline assignment: CDR1 GTSNPN and CDR2 SVGIG (reference sequence). The CDR3 DNA reads TGTGCCTGGAGTGTGGGACTACCGAGCTCCTACAATGAGCAGTTCTTC. Translated: CAWSVGLPSSYNEQFF.

The CDR3 sequence: CASSLRETGTWGANVLTF. CDR3 in DNA: TGCGCCAGCAGCCTTAGAGAAACAGGGACGTGGGGGGCCAACGTCCTGACTTTC. The chain links TRBV5-1 to TRBJ2-6, with a tentative D call TRBD1 (6 bases). V gave up 4 bases and J gave up 4 bases, with 21 bases separating them. The CDR3 is made up of 18 amino acids. Germline CDR1 and CDR2: SGHRS and YFSETQ. The whole variable domain, filled in from reference TRBV5-1 and TRBJ2-6, reads KAGVTQTPRYLIKTRGQQVTLSCSPISGHRSVSWYQQTPGQGLQFLFEYFSETQRNKGNFPGRFSGRQFSNSRSEMNVSTLELGDSALYLCASSLRETGTWGANVLTFGAGSRLTVL.

V gene TRBV7-9 combines with J gene TRBJ1-1; the match to TRBD1 covers 7 bases. Germline V gene lookup returns CDR1 SEHNR and CDR2 FQNEAQ (reference sequence). This CDR3 spans 14 amino acids. V lost 5 bases and J lost 4; bases outside the gene matches: 7. The CDR3, as DNA: TGTGCCAGCAGCGAAGGACAGGTCGTCACTGAAGCTTTCTTT. Its protein product is CASSEGQVVTEAFF.

This clone came up once. This chain connects TRBV5-8 to TRBJ2-1; TRBD2 matches 9 bases. J lost 5 bases, V lost 3 bases, and 12 bases had no gene match. Germline CDR1 and CDR2: SGHTS and YDEGEE. The CDR3 sequence is 17 residues long. The CDR3 region has the DNA TGTGCCAGCAGCTGGGGGCGTGGAGCGGGGGGCAACAATGAGCAGTTCTTC. Its protein product is CASSWGRGAGGNNEQFF. Complete variable domain (other parts from reference TRBV5-8 and TRBJ2-1): EAGVTQSPTHLIKTRGQQATLRCSPISGHTSVYWYQQALGLGLQFLLWYDEGEERNRGNFPPRFSGRQFPNYSSELNVNALELEDSALYLCASSWGRGAGGNNEQFFGPGTRLTVL.

The chain links TRBV27 to TRBJ1-2; TRBD1 might be the D (6 bases). Trimming stripped 2 bases from V and 4 bases from J, with 11 bases between. This CDR3 is built from 14 residues. Germline values: CDR1 MNHEY, CDR2 SMNVEV (reference sequence). The CDR3 coding sequence is TGTGCCAGCAGTTTAAAGGAAGGGGGCTATGGCTACACCTTC. This sequence encodes CASSLKEGGYGYTF.

The chain is built from TRBV5-1 and TRBJ2-3, with D uncertain. CDR1 and CDR2 (germline): SGHRS, YFSETQ. The CDR3 loop spans 17 amino acids. Trimming stripped 1 base from V and 1 base from J, with 16 bases between. The CDR3 loop reads CASSLTIRNEGTDTQYF. The CDR3 coding sequence is TGCGCCAGCAGCTTGACCATCCGGAACGAGGGCACAGATACGCAGTATTTT. The full variable domain, its missing parts supplied by reference TRBV5-1 and TRBJ2-3, is KAGVTQTPRYLIKTRGQQVTLSCSPISGHRSVSWYQQTPGQGLQFLFEYFSETQRNKGNFPGRFSGRQFSNSRSEMNVSTLELGDSALYLCASSLTIRNEGTDTQYFGPGTRLTVL.

This clone has just one count. A junction end diverges from the germline sequence, so it may reflect a read error. This chain uses TRBV5-6 with TRBJ1-5; a weak D match, TRBD1 (6 bases). The CDR3 loop spans 16 amino acids. Germline lookup yields CDR1 SGHDT and CDR2 YYEEEE. The CDR3 region is CASSFWTAISTQPQHF. In nucleotides, the CDR3 is TGTGCCAGCAGCTTCTGGACAGCTATTAGCACTCAGCCCCAGCATTTT.

As to this clone: Sequence at one end of the junction differs from germline and may be a read error. This rearrangement joins TRBV30 to TRBJ2-4; no firm D call. This CDR3 has 11 amino acids. From germline, CDR1 is GTSNPN and CDR2 SVGIG (reference sequence). This CDR3 is CAWSVGGLCNF. The DNA for the CDR3 is TGTGCCTGGAGTGTAGGCGGTTTGTGCAACTTC.

The rearrangement links TRBV5-1 to TRBJ1-2, with D tentatively TRBD1 (5 bases). The V gene's germline CDR1 is SGHRS and CDR2 YFSETQ. CDR3 size: 15 residues. The V and J ends lost 1 base and 6 bases respectively, with 16 bases between them. The CDR3 reads CASSLPGGGYDGYTF. CDR3 nucleotides: TGCGCCAGCAGCTTGCCCGGCGGGGGATACGATGGCTACACCTTC.

The chain has TRBV6-5 and TRBJ2-7; the match to TRBD2 covers 7 bases. The CDR3 loop spans 12 amino acids. The V and J ends lost 6 bases and 4 bases, in that order; junction bases with no gene match: 3. The germline V gene has CDR1 MNHEY and CDR2 SVGAGI. The CDR3 DNA follows: TGTGCCAGCAGGGGGAGGGCTTACGAGCAGTACTTC. Protein product: CASRGRAYEQYF.

A few counts support this clone. V and J are TRBV3-1 (or the pseudogene TRBV3-2) and TRBJ2-7; 8 bases are shared with TRBD1. The V segment lost 2 bases and the J segment 6 bases; nucleotides outside the gene matches: 3. Germline lookup yields CDR1 LGHDT and CDR2 YNNKEL (reference sequence). The CDR3 has 13 amino acids. This chain's CDR3 is CASSQLGQGEQYF. The CDR3 nucleotides read TGTGCCAGCAGCCAACTTGGACAGGGCGAGCAGTACTTC.

This clone was found once. V and J are TRBV11-2 and TRBJ1-1, with 9 bases aligning to TRBD1. Germline V gene lookup returns CDR1 SGHAT and CDR2 FQNNGV. Trimming took 6 bases from V and 6 from J; bases not matched to a gene: 14. This CDR3 region has 16 residues. Written as DNA, the CDR3 is TGTGCCAGCAGTTTTACGTTTGGGACAGGGCTTTCTGAAGCTTTCTTT. It translates to CASSFTFGTGLSEAFF.

The chain links TRBV28 to TRBJ2-7; D remains unclear. There are 14 residues in the CDR3. CDR1 and CDR2 from the germline V gene are MDHEN and SYDVKM. The V gene lost 7 bases and the J gene lost 3 bases, with 16 bases spanning the gap. CDR3 sequence (DNA): TGTGCCAGCACCCGCCCGGGTCTAGGCTACGAGCAGTACTTC. It codes for CASTRPGLGYEQYF.

The V gene is TRBV11-2, the J gene TRBJ1-1; 8 bases align to TRBD1. Losses at the gene ends were 5 bases for V and 5 bases for J; bases not matched to a gene: 4. Germline V gives CDR1 SGHAT, CDR2 FQNNGV. This CDR3 has 13 amino acids. CDR3 nucleotides: TGTGCCAGCAGCATTGACAGGGGTACTGAAGCTTTCTTT. Its translation is CASSIDRGTEAFF.

CDR3 DNA sequence: TGTGCCAGCAGTGAAGGCGTTGCCTACGAGCAGTACTTC. Amino acid sequence: CASSEGVAYEQYF. The chain uses TRBV2 and TRBJ2-7; D remains unclear. V was shortened by 1 base and J by 2 bases, with 6 bases between the two germline ends. CDR3 length: 13 residues. Germline assignment: CDR1 SNHLY and CDR2 FYNNEI.

The chain combines TRBV2 with TRBJ1-4, with 8 nucleotides matching TRBD1. With V trimmed by 4 bases and J by 6 bases, 7 bases remained unmatched. The CDR3 spans 15 residues. Germline V CDR1 and CDR2: SNHLY, FYNNEI. CDR3 sequence reads: CASSAQGARDEKLFF. Written as DNA, the CDR3 is TGTGCCAGCAGTGCCCAGGGGGCGCGAGATGAAAAACTGTTTTTT.

The genes are TRBV6-4 and TRBJ2-1, with D uncertain. V lost 4 bases to trimming and J lost 6 bases, with 16 bases between them. CDR3 size: 15 residues. Germline assignment: CDR1 MRHNA and CDR2 SNTAGT. The CDR3 loop reads CASSGRMVRSNEQFF. As DNA, the CDR3 is TGTGCCAGCAGTGGTAGGATGGTCAGGTCCAATGAGCAGTTCTTC.

The V call is TRBV24-1, the J call TRBJ2-1, with 7 bases matching TRBD1. The V gene's germline CDR1 is KGHDR and CDR2 SFDVKD. CDR3 length equals 16 residues. Trimming took 5 bases from V and 5 from J; bases not matched to a gene: 11. The CDR3 reads CATSGNRGTQDNEQFF. As DNA, the CDR3 is TGTGCCACCAGTGGGAACAGGGGTACACAGGACAATGAGCAGTTCTTC.

This clone has only one observation. CDR3 amino acids: CASSLKFGTTSTDTQYF. Written as DNA, the CDR3 is TGTGCCAGCAGCTTAAAGTTTGGGACAACCAGCACAGATACGCAGTATTTT. The V gene is TRBV7-9, the J gene TRBJ2-3; D perhaps matches TRBD1 (6 bases). The V gene's germline CDR1 is SEHNR and CDR2 FQNEAQ (reference sequence). The V end was cut by 2 bases, the J end by 0 bases, with 15 bases between. The CDR3 totals 17 residues.